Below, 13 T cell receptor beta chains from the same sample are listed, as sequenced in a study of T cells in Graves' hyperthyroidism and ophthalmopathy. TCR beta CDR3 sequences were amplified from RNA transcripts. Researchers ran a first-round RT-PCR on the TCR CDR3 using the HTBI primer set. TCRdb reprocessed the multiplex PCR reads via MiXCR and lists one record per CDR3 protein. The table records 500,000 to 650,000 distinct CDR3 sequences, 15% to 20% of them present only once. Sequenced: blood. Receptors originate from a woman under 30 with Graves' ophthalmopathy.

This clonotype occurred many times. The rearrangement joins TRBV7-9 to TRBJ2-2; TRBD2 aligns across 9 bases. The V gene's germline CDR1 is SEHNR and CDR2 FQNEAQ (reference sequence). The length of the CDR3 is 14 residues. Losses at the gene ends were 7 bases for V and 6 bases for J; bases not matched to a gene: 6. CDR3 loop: CASTQAGGPGELFF. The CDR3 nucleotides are TGTGCCAGCACCCAGGCGGGAGGGCCCGGGGAGCTGTTTTTT.

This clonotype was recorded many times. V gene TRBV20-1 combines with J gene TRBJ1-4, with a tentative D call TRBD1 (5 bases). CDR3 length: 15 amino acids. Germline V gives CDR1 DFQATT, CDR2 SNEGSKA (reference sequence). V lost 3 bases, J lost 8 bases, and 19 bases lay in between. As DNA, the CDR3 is TGCAGTGCTAGTGGAAACCAGGGATTAGGGGAAAAACTGTTTTTT. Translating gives CSASGNQGLGEKLFF.

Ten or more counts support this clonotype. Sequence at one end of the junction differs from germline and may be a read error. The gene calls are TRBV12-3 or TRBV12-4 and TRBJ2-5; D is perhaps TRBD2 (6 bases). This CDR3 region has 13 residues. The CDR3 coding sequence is TGTGCCAGCAGTCTGGACTACCAGGAGACCCAGTACTTC. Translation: CASSLDYQETQYF.

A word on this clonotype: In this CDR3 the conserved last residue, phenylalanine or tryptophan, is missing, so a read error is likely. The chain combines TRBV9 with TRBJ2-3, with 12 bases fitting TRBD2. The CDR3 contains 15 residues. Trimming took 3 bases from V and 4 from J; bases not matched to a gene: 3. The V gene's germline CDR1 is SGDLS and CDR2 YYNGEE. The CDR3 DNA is TGTGCCAGCAGCGGGCTAGCGGGGGGGGCAGATACGCAGTATTCT. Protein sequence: CASSGLAGGADTQYS.

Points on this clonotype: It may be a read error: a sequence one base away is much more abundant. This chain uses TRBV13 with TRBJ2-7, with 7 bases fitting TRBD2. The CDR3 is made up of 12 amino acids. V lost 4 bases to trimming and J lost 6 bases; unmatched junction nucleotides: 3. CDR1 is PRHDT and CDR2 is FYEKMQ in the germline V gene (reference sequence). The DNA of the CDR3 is TGTGCCAGCAGCTCCGGGACTATCGAGCAGTACTTC. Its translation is CASSSGTIEQYF.

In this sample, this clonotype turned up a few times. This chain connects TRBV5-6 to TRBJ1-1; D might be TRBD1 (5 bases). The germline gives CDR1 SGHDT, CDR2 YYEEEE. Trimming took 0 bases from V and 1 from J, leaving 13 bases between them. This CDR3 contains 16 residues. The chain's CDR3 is CASSLGQGRRNTEAFF. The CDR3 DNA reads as TGTGCCAGCAGCTTGGGTCAGGGTAGGAGGAACACTGAAGCTTTCTTT.

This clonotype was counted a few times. This CDR3 is CASGRGYTF. CDR3 sequence (DNA): TGTGCCAGCGGTCGTGGCTACACCTTC. The chain carries TRBV6-2 or TRBV6-3 and TRBJ1-2, with D unclear. Germline V lookup: CDR1 MNHEY, CDR2 SVGEGT. V lost 8 bases and J lost 7, with 5 bases in between. This CDR3 comprises 9 residues.

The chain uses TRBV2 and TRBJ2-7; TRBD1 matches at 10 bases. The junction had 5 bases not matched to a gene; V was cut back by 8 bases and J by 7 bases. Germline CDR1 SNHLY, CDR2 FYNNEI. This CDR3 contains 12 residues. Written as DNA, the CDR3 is TGTGCCAGCCGAGACAGGGGGCTAGAGCAGTACTTC. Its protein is CASRDRGLEQYF.

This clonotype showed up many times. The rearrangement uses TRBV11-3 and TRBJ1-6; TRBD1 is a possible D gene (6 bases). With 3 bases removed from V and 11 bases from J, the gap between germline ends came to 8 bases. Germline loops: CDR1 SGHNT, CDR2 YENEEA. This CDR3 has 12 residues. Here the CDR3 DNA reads TGTGCCAGCAGCTTGGGGGGCGCACCCCTCCACTTT. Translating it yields CASSLGGAPLHF.

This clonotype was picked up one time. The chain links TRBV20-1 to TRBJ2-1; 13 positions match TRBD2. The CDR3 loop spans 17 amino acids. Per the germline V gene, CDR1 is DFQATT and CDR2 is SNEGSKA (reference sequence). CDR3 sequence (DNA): TGCAGCGCCCACTCCGGGACTAGCGGGATCCCAGGGAGGGAGCAGTTCTTC. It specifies CSAHSGTSGIPGREQFF.

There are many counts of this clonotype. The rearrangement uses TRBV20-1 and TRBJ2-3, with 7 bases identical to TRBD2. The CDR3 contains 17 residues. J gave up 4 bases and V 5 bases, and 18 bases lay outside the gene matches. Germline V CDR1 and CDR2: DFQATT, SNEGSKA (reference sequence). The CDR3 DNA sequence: TGCAGTGCTCGCCTCAGCCATTGGCGGGAGTTAGCAGATACGCAGTATTTT. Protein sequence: CSARLSHWRELADTQYF.

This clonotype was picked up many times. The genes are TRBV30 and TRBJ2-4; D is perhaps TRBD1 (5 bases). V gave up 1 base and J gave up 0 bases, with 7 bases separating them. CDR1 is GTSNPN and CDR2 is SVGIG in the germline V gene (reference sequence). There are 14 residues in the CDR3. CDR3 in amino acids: CAWSAGLAKNIQYF. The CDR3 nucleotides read TGTGCCTGGAGTGCAGGGCTAGCCAAAAACATTCAGTACTTC.

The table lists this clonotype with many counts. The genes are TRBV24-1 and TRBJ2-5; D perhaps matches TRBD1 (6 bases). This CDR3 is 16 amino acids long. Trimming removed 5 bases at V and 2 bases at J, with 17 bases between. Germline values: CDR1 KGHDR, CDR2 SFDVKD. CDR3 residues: CATSAREGVSQETQYF. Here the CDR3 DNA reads TGTGCCACCAGTGCCAGAGAGGGGGTCTCGCAAGAGACCCAGTACTTC.